This T cell receptor beta chain emerged from a study of control samples from healthy donors and cancer patients. CDR1 and CDR2 from the germline V gene are SGHNT and YENEEA. The CDR3 has 17 amino acids. Trimming removed 0 bases at V and 3 bases at J, with 18 bases between. Repertoires were generated with immunoSEQ multiplex PCR, while TCRdb's copy carries only in-frame clones and drops some. Of 90,000 to 140,000 clones in the sample, around four fifths were seen once. This sequence joins TRBV11-3 and TRBJ2-7, with D possibly being TRBD1 or TRBD2 (5 bases each). The sample was blood. The sequence was obtained from a woman aged 45-60 years in good health. This CDR3 reads CASSLDVSGRPIYEQYF. CDR3 sequence (DNA): TGTGCCAGCAGCTTAGACGTTTCAGGGAGACCCATCTACGAGCAGTACTTC.